Shown below are 32 T cell receptor beta chains from a single sample sequenced in a study of OX40 agonist ivuxolimab in advanced cancers. Sequencing used immunoSEQ multiplex PCR; TCRdb keeps in-frame clones, though not all of them. The sample yields tens of thousands of clones, about 86% seen once. The sample here was CD4+ or CD8+ T cells sorted from blood, taken in a trial of the OX40 agonist ivuxolimab. Source of these receptors: an adult with an advanced solid tumor such as melanoma, head and neck, liver or kidney cancer.

The chain has TRBV29-1 and TRBJ2-3, with 8 bases matching TRBD2. Germline trimming cut 4 bases from V and 0 bases from J; bases unmatched to any gene: 12. This CDR3 region has 17 residues. CDR1 is SQVTM, CDR2 ANQGSEA, per germline. This CDR3 is CSVGNAAGGPSTDTQYF. The DNA for the CDR3 is TGCAGCGTTGGTAACGCCGCGGGGGGCCCTAGCACAGATACGCAGTATTTT.

This chain joins TRBV18 and TRBJ2-2; 8 bases are shared with TRBD2. CDR1 KGHSH and CDR2 LQKENI come from the germline V gene. CDR3 length: 17 amino acids. V shed 0 bases, J shed 0 bases, and the junction held 3 bases outside the gene matches. This chain's CDR3 is CASSPPSGGANTGELFF. The CDR3 DNA sequence: TGTGCCAGCTCACCACCCAGCGGGGGCGCGAACACCGGGGAGCTGTTTTTT. Full variable domain (remainder filled in from reference TRBV18 and TRBJ2-2): NAGVMQNPRHLVRRRGQEARLRCSPMKGHSHVYWYRQLPEEGLKFMVYLQKENIIDESGMPKERFSAEFPKEGPSILRIQQVVRGDSAAYFCASSPPSGGANTGELFFGEGSRLTVL.

V is TRBV19 and J is TRBJ2-2; D possibly corresponds to TRBD2 (6 bases). Germline V gene lookup returns CDR1 LNHDA and CDR2 SQIVND (reference sequence). The V and J ends lost 11 bases and 8 bases respectively, with 18 bases between them. The CDR3 has 13 residues. The CDR3 nucleotides read TGTGCCGCGGGGTCGGACGGGGAAGGGGAGCTGTTTTTT. Amino acids: CAAGSDGEGELFF. Together with reference TRBV19 and TRBJ2-2, the CDR3 gives the full variable domain: DGGITQSPKYLFRKEGQNVTLSCEQNLNHDAMYWYRQDPGQGLRLIYYSQIVNDFQKGDIAEGYSVSREKKESFPLTVTSAQKNPTAFYLCAAGSDGEGELFFGEGSRLTVL.

The chain carries TRBV9 and TRBJ1-2; tentatively, D is TRBD1 (6 bases). The CDR3 is 14 residues long. Trimming took 4 bases from V and 3 from J, leaving 13 bases between them. Germline CDR1 reads SGDLS; CDR2 reads YYNGEE. The CDR3: CASSPGGGDYGYTF. The CDR3 DNA reads as TGTGCCAGCAGCCCCGGGGGGGGCGACTATGGCTACACCTTC.

The CDR3 reads CASSLTANTEAFF. The CDR3 nucleotides read TGCGCCAGCAGCTTAACAGCGAACACTGAAGCTTTCTTT. The chain employs TRBV5-1 and TRBJ1-1; D is unclear. CDR1 is SGHRS, CDR2 YFSETQ, per germline. The CDR3 is 13 residues long. Trimming cost V 2 bases and J 1 base, with 6 bases left between them.

The chain combines TRBV6-5 with TRBJ2-7; D might be TRBD1 (5 bases). V dropped 0 bases and J dropped 4 bases, with 13 bases sitting between them. Looked up from germline, CDR1 is MNHEY and CDR2 is SVGAGI. This CDR3 is built from 15 residues. Written as DNA, the CDR3 is TGTGCCAGCAGTTACTCACAGGTTCTGTTATACGAGCAGTACTTC. Translation: CASSYSQVLLYEQYF.

The V gene is TRBV29-1, the J gene TRBJ1-5; D unresolved. Germline V gene sequence: CDR1 SQVTM, CDR2 ANQGSEA. The CDR3 is 12 residues long. Trimming pared 5 bases from V and 5 bases from J, leaving 10 bases between. CDR3 nucleotides: TGCAGCGTTAAATCGCGCGATCAGCCCCAGCATTTT. This translates into CSVKSRDQPQHF.

Judged by abundance, this clone is medium-sized. This chain uses TRBV7-2 with TRBJ2-7; 9 bases agree with TRBD2. Germline-derived CDR1 and CDR2 are SGHTA and FQGNSA. Losses at the gene ends were 1 base for V and 4 bases for J; bases not matched to a gene: 5. This CDR3 has 15 residues. The CDR3 bases are TGTGCCAGCAGCTTAGGCGCTAGCGGGGCTTACGAGCAGTACTTC. Its protein is CASSLGASGAYEQYF. The complete variable domain, with remaining parts taken from reference TRBV7-2 and TRBJ2-7, reads GAGVSQSPSNKVTEKGKDVELRCDPISGHTALYWYRQSLGQGLEFLIYFQGNSAPDKSGLPSDRFSAERTGGSVSTLTIQRTQQEDSAVYLCASSLGASGAYEQYFGPGTRLTVT.

The V call is TRBV18, the J call TRBJ2-7; the match to TRBD2 covers 7 bases. The germline V gene has CDR1 KGHSH and CDR2 LQKENI. V lost 3 bases to trimming and J lost 0 bases; unmatched junction nucleotides: 8. This CDR3 is 16 amino acids long. The CDR3 DNA is TGTGCCAGCTCACCGGCCGTGCGGGGGAACTCCTACGAGCAGTACTTC. This sequence encodes CASSPAVRGNSYEQYF.

J is TRBJ2-7 and V is TRBV18; D may match TRBD1 or TRBD2 (5 bases each). Per germline, CDR1 KGHSH and CDR2 LQKENI. The CDR3 contains 16 residues. Trimming pared 0 bases from V and 6 bases from J, leaving 18 bases between. DNA of the CDR3: TGTGCCAGCTCACCACCCGGGGCCCTCCTGAGTGTCGAGCAGTACTTC. Translated, it gives CASSPPGALLSVEQYF.

The chain recombines TRBV5-1 with TRBJ2-1; 8 positions match TRBD2. Germline V gives CDR1 SGHRS, CDR2 YFSETQ. This CDR3 region has 16 residues. The junction had 6 bases not matched to a gene; V was cut back by 0 bases and J by 4 bases. This chain's CDR3 is CASSLEPAGVYNEQFF. The CDR3 nucleotides are TGCGCCAGCAGCTTGGAGCCAGCGGGGGTTTACAATGAGCAGTTCTTC.

V and J are TRBV5-1 and TRBJ1-1; 11 nucleotides agree with TRBD1. Germline trimming cut 4 bases from V and 10 bases from J; bases unmatched to any gene: 9. The CDR3 is 14 amino acids. In germline, CDR1 is SGHRS, CDR2 YFSETQ. The chain's CDR3 is CASSLGQGAPGAFF. CDR3 in DNA: TGCGCCAGCAGCCTAGGACAGGGGGCCCCCGGAGCTTTCTTT.

This chain uses TRBV12-1 with TRBJ1-2. TRBV12-1 is described as a pseudogene. There are 14 residues in the CDR3. This CDR3 is CASSSTGPDYGYTF. The CDR3 nucleotides are TGTGCCAGCAGCTCGACGGGACCGGACTATGGCTACACCTTC.

This sequence joins TRBV5-1 and TRBJ1-2, with 11 bases identical to TRBD1. With V trimmed by 4 bases and J by 7 bases, 9 bases remained unmatched. Germline loops: CDR1 SGHRS, CDR2 YFSETQ. This CDR3 comprises 15 residues. In DNA, the CDR3 is TGCGCCAGCAGCCCGTCCTGGACAGGGGGCATTGGCTACACCTTC. Translating it yields CASSPSWTGGIGYTF.

This clone was picked up a small number of times. This chain links TRBV7-9 with TRBJ2-7, with TRBD1 as a possible D gene (6 bases). There are 13 residues in the CDR3. Germline CDR1 is SEHNR and CDR2 is FQNEAQ (reference sequence). Deletions cut 3 bases from V and 3 bases from J, with 9 bases between. The CDR3 nucleotides are TGTGCCAGCAGCTTCCGGACAGACTACGAGCAGTACTTC. It encodes CASSFRTDYEQYF.

The rearrangement joins TRBV11-3 to TRBJ2-3; 10 bases align to TRBD1. Germline V gene data show CDR1 as SGHNT and CDR2 as YENEEA. The CDR3 is made up of 15 amino acids. V trimming: 6 bases; J trimming: 7 bases; junction bases outside the gene matches: 10. CDR3 DNA: TGTGCCAGCAGTCGCGGGACAGGGGAGTCTCATACGCAGTATTTT. This translates into CASSRGTGESHTQYF.

J is TRBJ1-6 and V is TRBV19; the match to TRBD1 covers 11 bases. V lost 6 bases, J lost 5 bases, and 0 bases stayed unmatched. CDR3 length: 14 residues. Per germline, CDR1 LNHDA and CDR2 SQIVND (reference sequence). The CDR3 nucleotides are TGTGCCAGTAGGGGACAGGGGGATAATTCACCCCTCCACTTT. It codes for CASRGQGDNSPLHF. The variable domain in full, completed from reference TRBV19 and TRBJ1-6, reads DGGITQSPKYLFRKEGQNVTLSCEQNLNHDAMYWYRQDPGQGLRLIYYSQIVNDFQKGDIAEGYSVSREKKESFPLTVTSAQKNPTAFYLCASRGQGDNSPLHFGNGTRLTVT.

This sequence joins TRBV19 and TRBJ1-3; D might be TRBD1 (5 bases). Between the trimmed V and J ends, which lost 7 bases and 2 bases, there was a span of 21 bases. The germline gives CDR1 LNHDA, CDR2 SQIVND (reference sequence). This CDR3 is 17 amino acids long. CDR3 loop: CASIPRAGTFTGNTIYF. CDR3 DNA: TGTGCCAGTATCCCCCGGGCAGGGACTTTTACTGGAAACACCATATATTTT.

V usage is TRBV15 and J usage is TRBJ1-2, with TRBD1 matching 8 bases. The CDR3 contains 14 residues. V lost 0 bases to trimming and J lost 5 bases; unmatched junction nucleotides: 2. Per germline, CDR1 LNHNV and CDR2 YYDKDF (reference sequence). CDR3 in amino acids: CATSRDRTGYGYTF. CDR3 in DNA: TGTGCCACCAGCAGAGACAGGACAGGGTATGGCTACACCTTC.

V is TRBV18 and J is TRBJ1-2; unclear D gene. The CDR3 loop spans 14 amino acids. V was pared by 6 bases and J by 6 bases, with 17 bases between. CDR1 KGHSH and CDR2 LQKENI come from the germline V gene. The CDR3 region is CASSTADLGNGYTF. The CDR3 region has the DNA TGTGCCAGCTCGACCGCAGACCTTGGTAATGGCTACACCTTC.

V gene TRBV5-1 combines with J gene TRBJ1-2; D is unclear. CDR3 length: 14 residues. CDR1 is SGHRS and CDR2 is YFSETQ in the germline V gene. V gave up 4 bases and J gave up 0 bases, with 10 bases separating them. CDR3 coding DNA: TGCGCCAGCAGCGTGCAGGTTACTAACTATGGCTACACCTTC. This codes for CASSVQVTNYGYTF.

The chain carries TRBV4-1 and TRBJ1-4; a possible D gene is TRBD1 (6 bases). This CDR3 has 15 residues. Germline assignment: CDR1 MGHRA and CDR2 YSYEKL. V lost 4 bases to trimming and J lost 7 bases, with 16 bases between them. This CDR3 reads CASSPGLQGFEKLFF. The CDR3 region has the DNA TGCGCCAGCAGCCCAGGACTCCAGGGGTTTGAAAAACTGTTTTTT.

The CDR3 is CSVEEGFGSYNEQFF. Here the CDR3 DNA reads TGCAGCGTTGAAGAGGGGTTTGGCTCCTACAATGAGCAGTTCTTC. The V gene is TRBV29-1, the J gene TRBJ2-1, with no clear D. This CDR3 is 15 amino acids long. With 0 bases removed from V and 0 bases from J, the gap between germline ends came to 9 bases. Germline V gene sequence: CDR1 SQVTM, CDR2 ANQGSEA.

CDR3 residues: CATSRDLGNQPQHF. The CDR3 DNA reads as TGTGCCACCAGCAGAGATCTTGGGAATCAGCCCCAGCATTTT. The chain carries TRBV15 and TRBJ1-5; D is ambiguous. Trimming left V 0 bases short and J 4 bases short, with 7 bases between. Looked up from germline, CDR1 is LNHNV and CDR2 is YYDKDF (reference sequence). This CDR3 is 14 amino acids long.

The rearrangement links TRBV18 to TRBJ2-5; weak D call: TRBD2 (6 bases). Trimming stripped 5 bases from V and 1 base from J, with 8 bases between. CDR1 KGHSH and CDR2 LQKENI come from the germline V gene. This CDR3 spans 13 amino acids. CDR3 DNA: TGTGCCAGCTCAGGAGGGCCCCAAGAGACCCAGTACTTC. Its translation: CASSGGPQETQYF. Drawing the rest from reference TRBV18 and TRBJ2-5, the complete variable domain is NAGVMQNPRHLVRRRGQEARLRCSPMKGHSHVYWYRQLPEEGLKFMVYLQKENIIDESGMPKERFSAEFPKEGPSILRIQQVVRGDSAAYFCASSGGPQETQYFGPGTRLLVL.

The genes are TRBV2 and TRBJ2-3; 7 bases line up with TRBD2. V lost 6 bases, J lost 4 bases, and 10 bases stayed unmatched. The CDR3 runs to 15 residues. The germline V gene encodes CDR1 SNHLY and CDR2 FYNNEI. In DNA, the CDR3 is TGTGCCAGCAGGCCCCAAAGCGGGGTGGCAGATACGCAGTATTTT. This gives the protein CASRPQSGVADTQYF.

The V and J genes are TRBV18 and TRBJ1-2; a possible D gene is TRBD1 (6 bases). The CDR3 spans 15 residues. CDR1 and CDR2 from the germline V gene are KGHSH and LQKENI. Deletions cut 3 bases from V and 6 bases from J, with 17 bases between. This CDR3 is CASSPPGWRGNGYTF. In DNA, the CDR3 is TGTGCCAGCTCACCTCCTGGGTGGAGGGGGAATGGCTACACCTTC.

Details on this clone: Because the CDR3's place on the DNA is in doubt, the DNA is left out and the CDR3 is given as listed by TCRdb. The CDR3 sequence is CASSKVGWGRGNYGYTF. The V call is TRBV21-1, the J call TRBJ1-2; the table's D call TRBD1 went unverified against the DNA. TRBV21-1 is listed as a pseudogene. The CDR3 sequence runs 17 residues, both termini included.

The sample holds a few counts of this clone. The chain uses TRBV6-5 and TRBJ2-1; D gene unclear. Between the trimmed V and J ends, which lost 7 bases and 7 bases, there was a span of 17 bases. Per germline, CDR1 MNHEY and CDR2 SVGAGI. This CDR3 spans 14 amino acids. The CDR3 DNA sequence: TGTGCCAGCACGTCCAAGGGCAGACCTAATGAGCAGTTCTTC. Protein product: CASTSKGRPNEQFF.

In DNA form, the CDR3 reads TGTGCCAGCAGCGCCTCTGGGGGGAGCGGCTATGGCTACACCTTC. This translates into CASSASGGSGYGYTF. This rearrangement joins TRBV7-9 to TRBJ1-2; a possible D gene is TRBD1 (5 bases). Per the germline V gene, CDR1 is SEHNR and CDR2 is FQNEAQ (reference sequence). CDR3 size: 15 residues. V gave up 5 bases and J gave up 4 bases, with 17 bases separating them. The full variable domain, its missing parts supplied by reference TRBV7-9 and TRBJ1-2, is DTGVSQNPRHKITKRGQNVTFRCDPISEHNRLYWYRQTLGQGPEFLTYFQNEAQLEKSRLLSDRFSAERPKGSFSTLEIQRTEQGDSAMYLCASSASGGSGYGYTFGSGTRLTVV.

The chain recombines TRBV19 with TRBJ1-6, with TRBD1 as a possible D gene (6 bases). Germline V gene sequence: CDR1 LNHDA, CDR2 SQIVND (reference sequence). Trimming removed 4 bases from V and 8 bases from J, with 15 bases in between. CDR3 length: 15 residues. In nucleotides, the CDR3 is TGTGCCAGTAGTACAGGGGTAGGGTCTTATTCACCCCTCCACTTT. It is translated as CASSTGVGSYSPLHF.

The V call is TRBV2, the J call TRBJ1-6; D is perhaps TRBD1 (6 bases). CDR1 is SNHLY and CDR2 is FYNNEI in the germline V gene. This CDR3 is built from 15 residues. The V gene lost 10 bases and the J gene lost 0 bases, with 13 bases spanning the gap. CDR3: CAITTGVSYNSPLHF. The CDR3 DNA reads as TGTGCCATCACGACAGGCGTCTCCTATAATTCACCCCTCCACTTT.